This T cell receptor (beta chain) came from a study of shared clonotypes between healthy human individuals. Concerning this clone itself: Its antigen remains unidentified.

Several immunoSEQ plates held equal portions of the genomic DNA taken from each subset. Here immunoSEQ multiplex PCR was the method, and the copy in TCRdb shows in-frame clones only, minus some. The top ten clones hold around 0.21% of a sample with over 750,000 clones, 90% to 98% of them seen once. Study-level results: The authors expected sequencing depth to affect clonotype sharing among donors.

Naivety among CD8 cells was defined by CD45RO negativity and positive CCR7 selection, thereby excluding terminally differentiated effector memory CD45RA+ cells. Sequenced: naive CD8+ T cells sorted from blood. This sequence was found in a man aged 25-45 years in good health.

The CDR3 is CASSQETGTEGASNEKLFF. As DNA, the CDR3 is TGCGCCAGCAGCCAAGAGACTGGAACAGAGGGGGCGTCTAATGAAAAACTGTTTTTT. The rearrangement uses TRBV4-1 and TRBJ1-4; 7 bases are a match to TRBD1. V gave up 0 bases and J gave up 3 bases; unmatched junction bases: 13. The length of the CDR3 is 19 residues. Germline V gives CDR1 MGHRA, CDR2 YSYEKL.